What follows are 14 T cell receptor beta chains derived from one specimen sequenced in a study of blood T cell repertoires in COVID-19. Produced via immunoSEQ multiplex PCR; TCRdb's table is partial and in-frame only. Of roughly 250,000 clones listed, around 83% are singletons. The sample consisted of peripheral blood. The receptors originated from a woman over 75 with acute or convalescent COVID-19.

The chain joins TRBV5-8 to TRBJ1-2; tentatively, D is TRBD1 (6 bases). The CDR3 extends over 15 amino acids. V dropped 2 bases and J dropped 3 bases, with 14 bases sitting between them. Germline lookup yields CDR1 SGHTS and CDR2 YDEGEE. CDR3 sequence: CASSFRGGQYYGYTF. Written as DNA, the CDR3 is TGTGCCAGCAGCTTCCGGGGGGGGCAGTACTATGGCTACACCTTC.

V is TRBV29-1 and J is TRBJ2-2; 11 positions match TRBD1. Trimming at V came to 1 base and at J to 6 bases, leaving 13 bases not matched to a gene. This CDR3 has 18 amino acids. Germline assignment: CDR1 SQVTM and CDR2 ANQGSEA. As DNA, the CDR3 is TGCAGCGTTGAAGGACGCGCTAAGGACAGGGGGCAGTCCGGGGAGCTGTTTTTT. As protein: CSVEGRAKDRGQSGELFF.

Comment on this clone: An end of the junction does not agree with germline; a read error may underlie this. This rearrangement joins TRBV7-7 to TRBJ2-5; 8 positions agree with TRBD1. Germline loops: CDR1 SSHAT, CDR2 FNYEAQ (reference sequence). The CDR3 extends over 17 amino acids. The CDR3 loop reads CASSLARRGQVSETQYF. The CDR3 region has the DNA TGTGCTAGCAGCTTAGCGCGCCGGGGACAGGTAAGTGAGACCCAGTACTTC.

This chain uses TRBV5-6 with TRBJ1-2, with 9 bases identical to TRBD1. The CDR3 covers 16 residues. The germline V gene encodes CDR1 SGHDT and CDR2 YYEEEE. V shed 4 bases, J shed 1 base, and the junction held 8 bases outside the gene matches. Here the CDR3 reads CASSRGQGGFNYGYTF. CDR3 sequence (DNA): TGTGCCAGCAGCCGGGGACAGGGAGGCTTTAACTATGGCTACACCTTC.

The chain uses TRBV18 and TRBJ2-2, with D maybe TRBD1 (6 bases). In germline, CDR1 is KGHSH, CDR2 LQKENI. The CDR3 has 16 residues. V was trimmed by 6 bases and J by 4 bases, leaving 18 bases between them. The CDR3 sequence is CASSTTQGQVTGELFF. DNA for the CDR3: TGTGCCAGCTCTACGACACAGGGTCAGGTCACCGGGGAGCTGTTTTTT.

This clone has a single count. The chain combines TRBV7-2 with TRBJ1-2; 8 bases are shared with TRBD1. Germline CDR1 is SGHTA and CDR2 is FQGNSA. The CDR3 covers 14 residues. J was trimmed by 4 bases and V by 6 bases; bases with no gene match: 7. CDR3 nucleotides: TGTGCCAGCAGACGACAGGGGCTTGGCTATGGCTACACCTTC. It yields the protein CASRRQGLGYGYTF.

The genes are TRBV5-5 and TRBJ2-1; D perhaps matches TRBD1 (6 bases). The germline V gene has CDR1 SGHKS and CDR2 YYEKEE (reference sequence). V dropped 3 bases and J dropped 16 bases, with 20 bases sitting between them. The CDR3 totals 13 residues. CDR3 protein: CASSSGDRPPFFF. The CDR3 region has the DNA TGTGCCAGCAGCTCAGGGGATAGACCCCCGTTCTTCTTC.

A word on this clone: Different DNA sequences within this sample yield the same CDR3. V is TRBV7-2 and J is TRBJ2-5; 11 bases are a match to TRBD1. The CDR3 totals 14 residues. J was trimmed by 2 bases and V by 5 bases; bases with no gene match: 1. CDR1 and CDR2 (germline): SGHTA, FQGNSA. CDR3 nucleotide sequence: TGTGCCAGCAGCCGGGACAGGGGGCAAGAGACCCAGTACTTC. Translated: CASSRDRGQETQYF.

This chain links TRBV5-1 with TRBJ2-3, with 13 nucleotides matching TRBD2. The junction had 6 bases not matched to a gene; V was cut back by 4 bases and J by 4 bases. The germline CDR1 and CDR2 sequences are SGHRS and YFSETQ. The CDR3 covers 16 residues. The CDR3 sequence is CASSPPLAGGPDTQYF. The DNA for the CDR3 is TGCGCCAGCAGCCCGCCACTAGCGGGGGGGCCAGATACGCAGTATTTT. Full variable domain (outside the CDR3, taken from reference TRBV5-1 and TRBJ2-3): KAGVTQTPRYLIKTRGQQVTLSCSPISGHRSVSWYQQTPGQGLQFLFEYFSETQRNKGNFPGRFSGRQFSNSRSEMNVSTLELGDSALYLCASSPPLAGGPDTQYFGPGTRLTVL.

The chain combines TRBV27 with TRBJ2-3; TRBD2 might be the D (6 bases). Germline-derived CDR1 and CDR2 are MNHEY and SMNVEV (reference sequence). V lost 5 bases to trimming and J lost 0 bases, with 15 bases between them. The CDR3 contains 16 residues. The CDR3 sequence: CASSLLAFHSTDTQYF. The CDR3 DNA follows: TGTGCCAGCAGTCTTCTAGCGTTTCATAGCACAGATACGCAGTATTTT.

The chain employs TRBV19 and TRBJ1-1; a weak D match, TRBD1 (5 bases). Germline CDR1 reads LNHDA; CDR2 reads SQIVND (reference sequence). Trimming removed 2 bases at V and 2 bases at J, with 12 bases between. The CDR3 is 15 residues long. CDR3 loop: CASSILRARNTEAFF. As DNA, the CDR3 is TGTGCCAGTAGTATACTCAGGGCCCGAAACACTGAAGCTTTCTTT.

This clone turned up a few times. This chain joins TRBV28 and TRBJ1-1, with no clear D. The germline V and J ends were trimmed by 10 bases and 1 base, with 16 bases remaining between them. This CDR3 is built from 14 residues. Germline V lookup: CDR1 MDHEN, CDR2 SYDVKM. CDR3 DNA: TGTGCCACCCTAGAGGGCGGTGGGAACACTGAAGCTTTCTTT. It is translated as CATLEGGGNTEAFF.

J is TRBJ1-6 and V is TRBV28, with D tentatively TRBD1 (6 bases). Trimming left V 3 bases short and J 13 bases short, with 19 bases between. Germline V lookup: CDR1 MDHEN, CDR2 SYDVKM. The CDR3 length is 15 residues. CDR3 residues: CASSLLLTGPQPLHF. The DNA for the CDR3 is TGTGCCAGCAGTTTGCTCCTGACAGGACCCCAGCCCCTCCACTTT.

CDR3 sequence reads: CASSPEGAGETQYF. DNA of the CDR3: TGCGCCAGCAGCCCCGAGGGGGCCGGAGAGACCCAGTACTTC. The chain carries TRBV23-1 and TRBJ2-5; 7 nucleotides align to TRBD1. TRBV23-1 is classed as an ORF, of uncertain function. The ends lost 6 bases at V and 4 bases at J; junction bases unmatched: 8. The CDR3 length is 14 residues.